The rows below give T cell receptor beta chains drawn from one sample of a study of blood T cell repertoires in COVID-19. Only in-frame clones appear in the TCRdb table, and some are missing; sequencing was by immunoSEQ multiplex PCR. The sample carries 60,000 to 70,000 clones, around 80% recorded once. The specimen sequenced was peripheral blood. The receptors originated from a man of 80 years or more with acute or convalescent COVID-19. The CDR3 runs from the conserved cysteine through the conserved F or W. A D gene is named only where the DNA matches it firmly. Size values are once, few and many counts, or a class for expanded clones, and some rows have none.

.	TRBV7-3	16	.	TRBJ2-6	TGTGCCAGCAGCCGGTTGGGGGGTCCTGGGGCCAACGTCCTGACTTTC	CASSRLGGPGANVLTF
once	TRBV19	12	.	TRBJ1-3	TGTGCCAGTACCAGGGCTGGAAACACCATATATTTT	CASTRAGNTIYF
.	TRBV5-1	13	.	TRBJ1-2	TGCGCCAGCAGCTTGGTGGAGAACTATGGCTACACCTTC	CASSLVENYGYTF
.	TRBV19	14	.	TRBJ2-3	TGTGCCAGTATTGACACCGGAGGGGCAGATACGCAGTATTTT	CASIDTGGADTQYF
once	TRBV7-3	16	.	TRBJ1-1	TGTGCCAGCAGCCCCACAGGAGGCGAACAGGGTTCTCGGGCTTTCTTT	CASSPTGGEQGSRAFF
.	TRBV7-2	14	.	TRBJ1-3	TGTGCCAGCAGCTTAGACAGGACTGGAAACACCATATATTTT	CASSLDRTGNTIYF
.	TRBV5-7	16	TRBD1	TRBJ1-3	TGTGCCAGCAGCCACAATGACAGGGAGTCAGGAAACACCATATATTTT	CASSHNDRESGNTIYF
.	TRBV6-1	14	.	TRBJ2-7	TGTGCCAGCAGTGACAGGGACATTAACTACGAGCAGTACTTC	CASSDRDINYEQYF
.	TRBV12-5	13	.	TRBJ1-1	TGTGCTAGTGGTTTGGCTTCCGGGACTGAAGCTTTCTTT	CASGLASGTEAFF
.	TRBV19	14	.	TRBJ1-4	TGTGCCAGTAGTATGGAGAGACCAAATGAAAAACTGTTTTTT	CASSMERPNEKLFF
once	TRBV11-1	15	.	TRBJ2-2	TGTGCCAGCAGCTCGGGGACACCCGGGACCGGGGAGCTGTTTTTT	CASSSGTPGTGELFF
.	TRBV2	11	.	TRBJ2-1	TGTGCCAGCAGTCCTTACGGGGAGCAGTTCTTC	CASSPYGEQFF
.	TRBV7-3	15	TRBD1	TRBJ2-1	TGTGCCAGCAGCCTAGTGGGACAGGGGGCTAATGAGCAGTTCTTC	CASSLVGQGANEQFF
once	TRBV19	16	.	TRBJ1-1	TGTGCCAGTAGTAAGGGACTCAGACATCCGGGGACTGAAGCTTTCTTT	CASSKGLRHPGTEAFF
.	TRBV19	15	TRBD1	TRBJ1-6	TGTGCCAGTAGTTACCAGACAGGGGCTAATTCACCCCTCCACTTT	CASSYQTGANSPLHF
.	TRBV29-1	15	.	TRBJ2-2	TGCAGCGCTACGAGGGACTCTCTGAAGACCGGGGAGCTGTTTTTT	CSATRDSLKTGELFF
.	TRBV15	14	TRBD1	TRBJ1-2	TGTGCCACCAGCAGGGGACAGATCCCCTATGGCTACACCTTC	CATSRGQIPYGYTF
once	TRBV6-6	14	TRBD2	TRBJ2-1	TGTGCCAGCAGGCGCGGGACTAGCTACAATGAGCAGTTCTTC	CASRRGTSYNEQFF
once	TRBV5-4	19	TRBD2	TRBJ2-1	TGTGCCAGCAGCTTACCCGGGACTAGCGGGGGGGGCCGATACAATGAGCAGTTCTTC	CASSLPGTSGGGRYNEQFF
.	TRBV27	15	TRBD1	TRBJ1-1	TGTGCCAGCAGTCCATACTACAGGGGTTACACTGAAGCTTTCTTT	CASSPYYRGYTEAFF
.	TRBV11-2	15	.	TRBJ2-2	TGTGCCAGCAGCTTATTCGTAGGAGTCGCCGGGGAGCTGTTTTTT	CASSLFVGVAGELFF
.	TRBV5-1	13	.	TRBJ2-7	TGCGCCAGCAGCCAAGGGGCCAGGAGCGAGCAGTACTTC	CASSQGARSEQYF
few	TRBV3-1/TRBV3-2	13	.	TRBJ2-1	TGTGCCAGCAGCCAAGGGGCCGGAAATGAGCAGTTCTTC	CASSQGAGNEQFF
.	TRBV6-4	14	.	TRBJ1-1	TGTGCCAGCAGGCCAGGGGCAGGGAACACTGAAGCTTTCTTT	CASRPGAGNTEAFF
.	TRBV21-1	13	.	TRBJ1-6	TGTGCCAGCAAGAACAGAGATAATTCACCCCTCCACTTT	CASKNRDNSPLHF
few	TRBV9	13	TRBD1	TRBJ1-1	TGTGCCAGCAGCCCGCACGGGACAGGGGGAGCTTTCTTT	CASSPHGTGGAFF
.	TRBV5-1	13	.	TRBJ1-4	TGCGCCAGCAGCTCTGGGGCGGCGGAAAAACTGTTTTTT	CASSSGAAEKLFF
.	TRBV19	15	TRBD2	TRBJ2-7	TGTGCCAGTAGTATTTGGGCTAGCGGGAAATACGAGCAGTACTTC	CASSIWASGKYEQYF
.	TRBV18	15	.	TRBJ2-7	TGTGCCAGCTCGAGGGAATCCGGGGAAATTGACGAGCAGTACTTC	CASSRESGEIDEQYF
.	TRBV7-9	14	TRBD1	TRBJ1-5	TGTGCCAGCAGCCGGGGACAGGGGAATCAGCCCCAGCATTTT	CASSRGQGNQPQHF
.	TRBV10-2	14	TRBD1	TRBJ2-5	TGCGCCACCGTGGGACAGGCCTCGCAAGAGACCCAGTACTTC	CATVGQASQETQYF
.	TRBV11-2	14	TRBD1	TRBJ2-3	TGTGCCAGCAGCCAACAGGGGGTTGGGGATACGCAGTATTTT	CASSQQGVGDTQYF
.	TRBV11-2	13	TRBD2	TRBJ2-5	TGTGCCAGCAGCATTGGTAGCGGGCAGACCCAGTACTTC	CASSIGSGQTQYF
.	TRBV7-2	17	TRBD2	TRBJ2-1	TGTGCCAGCAGCGACCCCTCTACTAGCGGGGGGTACAATGAGCAGTTCTTC	CASSDPSTSGGYNEQFF
few	TRBV15	16	TRBD1	TRBJ1-6	TGTGCCACCAGCAGAGATAGACAGGGGGCGCGATCACCCCTCCACTTT	CATSRDRQGARSPLHF
.	TRBV7-9	15	TRBD1	TRBJ1-2	TGTGCCAGCAGCTTATTGTCACAGGGGGCTGGTGGCTACACCTTC	CASSLLSQGAGGYTF
.	TRBV5-8	14	.	TRBJ1-4	TGTGCCAGCAGCTTGGGGCAGTATAATGAAAAACTGTTTTTT	CASSLGQYNEKLFF
.	TRBV4-1	19	.	TRBJ1-5	TGCGCCAGCAGCTCCGGCGGGGGGTGGGAAACGGGGTCCAATCAGCCCCAGCATTTT	CASSSGGGWETGSNQPQHF
.	TRBV19	13	.	TRBJ1-1	TGTGCCAGTAGTCCCCCCGGACACGATGAAGCTTTCTTT	CASSPPGHDEAFF
.	TRBV5-4	16	TRBD1	TRBJ1-6	TGTGCCAGCAGCCTCGGGACAGGCAGAGATAATTCACCCCTCCACTTT	CASSLGTGRDNSPLHF
.	TRBV7-2	15	TRBD2	TRBJ2-7	TGTGCCAGCAGCTACCGTGGCGGGGGGATGTACGAGCAGTACTTC	CASSYRGGGMYEQYF
once	TRBV7-3	15	TRBD2	TRBJ2-7	TGTGCCAGCAGCTATCGACTAGCGGGTTTCAACGAGCAGTACTTC	CASSYRLAGFNEQYF
.	TRBV11-2	15	.	TRBJ2-1	TGTGCCAGCATACCGAATATAGGGGTTGGCAATGAGCAGTTCTTC	CASIPNIGVGNEQFF
.	TRBV19	17	.	TRBJ1-5	TGTGCCAGTAGTCCCCCCCCGAGGGGGGGTTACAATCAGCCCCAGCATTTT	CASSPPPRGGYNQPQHF
.	TRBV29-1	13	TRBD1	TRBJ1-4	TGCAGCGTCCTGGGGACAGGGTTTGAAAAACTGTTTTTT	CSVLGTGFEKLFF